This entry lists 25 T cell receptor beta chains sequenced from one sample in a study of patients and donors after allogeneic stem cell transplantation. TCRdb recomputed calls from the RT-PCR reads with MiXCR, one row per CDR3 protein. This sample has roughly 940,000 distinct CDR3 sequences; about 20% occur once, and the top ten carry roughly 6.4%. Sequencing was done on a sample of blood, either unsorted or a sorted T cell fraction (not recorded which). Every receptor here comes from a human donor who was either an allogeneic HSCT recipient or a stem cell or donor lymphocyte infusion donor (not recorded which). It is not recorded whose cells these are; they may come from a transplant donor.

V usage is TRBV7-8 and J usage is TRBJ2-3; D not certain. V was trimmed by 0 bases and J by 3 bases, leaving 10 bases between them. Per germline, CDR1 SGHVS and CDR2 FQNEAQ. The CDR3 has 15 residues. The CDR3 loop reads CASSLAPAPTDTQYF. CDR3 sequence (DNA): TGTGCCAGCAGCTTAGCCCCAGCCCCAACAGATACGCAGTATTTT.

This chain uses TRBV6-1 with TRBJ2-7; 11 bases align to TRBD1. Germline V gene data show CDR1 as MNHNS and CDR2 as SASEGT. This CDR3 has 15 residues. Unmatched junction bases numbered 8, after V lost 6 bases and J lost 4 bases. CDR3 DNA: TGTGCCAGCAGCCAGAGAGGGACAGGGGGATACGAGCAGTACTTC. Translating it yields CASSQRGTGGYEQYF.

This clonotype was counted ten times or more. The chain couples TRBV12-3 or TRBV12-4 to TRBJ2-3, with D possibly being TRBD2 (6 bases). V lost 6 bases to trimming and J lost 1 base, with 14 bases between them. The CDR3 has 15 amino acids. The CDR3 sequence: CASSLSGGGTDTQYF. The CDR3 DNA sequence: TGTGCCAGCAGCTTATCTGGCGGGGGCACAGATACGCAGTATTTT.

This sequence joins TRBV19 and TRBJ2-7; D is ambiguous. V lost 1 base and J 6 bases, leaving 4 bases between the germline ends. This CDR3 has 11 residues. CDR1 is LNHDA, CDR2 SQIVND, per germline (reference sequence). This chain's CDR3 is CASSIATEQYF. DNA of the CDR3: TGTGCCAGTAGTATAGCGACCGAGCAGTACTTC.

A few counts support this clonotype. The CDR3 bases are TGCAGTGCTAGCTTTCGGGACAGCCTGAATCAGCCCCAGCATTTT. As protein: CSASFRDSLNQPQHF. This chain joins TRBV20-1 and TRBJ1-5; 7 bases map to TRBD1. J lost 4 bases, V lost 3 bases, and 9 bases had no gene match. CDR1 is DFQATT and CDR2 is SNEGSKA in the germline V gene (reference sequence). The CDR3 loop spans 15 amino acids.

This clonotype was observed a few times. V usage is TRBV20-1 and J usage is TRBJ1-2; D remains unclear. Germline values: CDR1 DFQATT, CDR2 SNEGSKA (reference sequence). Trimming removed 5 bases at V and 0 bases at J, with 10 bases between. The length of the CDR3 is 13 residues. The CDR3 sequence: CSARDMSNYGYTF. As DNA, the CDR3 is TGCAGTGCTCGCGACATGTCTAACTATGGCTACACCTTC.

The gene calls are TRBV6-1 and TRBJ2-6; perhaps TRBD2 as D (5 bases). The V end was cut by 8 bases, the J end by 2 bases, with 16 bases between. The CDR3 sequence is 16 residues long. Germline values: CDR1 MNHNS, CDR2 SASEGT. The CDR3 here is CASRRGSLTGANVLTF. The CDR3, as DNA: TGTGCCAGCCGGCGAGGGTCGTTAACTGGGGCCAACGTCCTGACTTTC.

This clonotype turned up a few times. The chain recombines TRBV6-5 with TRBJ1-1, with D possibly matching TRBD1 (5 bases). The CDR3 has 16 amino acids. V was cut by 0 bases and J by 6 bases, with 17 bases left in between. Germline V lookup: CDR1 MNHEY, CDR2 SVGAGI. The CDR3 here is CASSYSTKTQGAEAFF. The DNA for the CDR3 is TGTGCCAGCAGTTACTCGACCAAAACCCAGGGCGCTGAAGCTTTCTTT.

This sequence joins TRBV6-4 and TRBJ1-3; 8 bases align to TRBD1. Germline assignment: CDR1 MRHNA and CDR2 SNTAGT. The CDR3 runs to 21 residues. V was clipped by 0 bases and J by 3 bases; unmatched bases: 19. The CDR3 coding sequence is TGTGCCAGCAGTGACTCGAGTCGTCGGACAGGGTCCTCTGAGGGTGGAAACACCATATATTTT. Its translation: CASSDSSRRTGSSEGGNTIYF.

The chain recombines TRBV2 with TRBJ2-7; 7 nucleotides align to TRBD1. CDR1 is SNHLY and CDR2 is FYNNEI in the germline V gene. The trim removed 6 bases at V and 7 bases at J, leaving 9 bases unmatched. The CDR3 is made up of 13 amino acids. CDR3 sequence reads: CASSIDRVEEQYF. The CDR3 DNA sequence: TGTGCCAGCAGCATAGACAGGGTCGAGGAGCAGTACTTC.

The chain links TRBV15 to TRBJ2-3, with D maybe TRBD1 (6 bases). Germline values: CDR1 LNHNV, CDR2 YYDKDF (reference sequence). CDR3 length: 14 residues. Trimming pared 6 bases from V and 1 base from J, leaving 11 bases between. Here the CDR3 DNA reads TGTGCCACCAGTAAGAGACAGGGCACAGATACGCAGTATTTT. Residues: CATSKRQGTDTQYF.

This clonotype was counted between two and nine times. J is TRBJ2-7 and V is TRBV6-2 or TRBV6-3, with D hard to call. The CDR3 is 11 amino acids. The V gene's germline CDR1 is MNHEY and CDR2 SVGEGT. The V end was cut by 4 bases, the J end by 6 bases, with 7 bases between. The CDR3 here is CASSLISEQYF. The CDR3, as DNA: TGTGCCAGCAGTTTAATCTCCGAGCAGTACTTC.

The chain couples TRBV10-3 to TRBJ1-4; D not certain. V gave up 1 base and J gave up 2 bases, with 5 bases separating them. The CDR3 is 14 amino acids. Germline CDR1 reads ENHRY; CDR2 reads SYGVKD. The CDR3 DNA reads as TGTGCCATCAGTGAGTGGCAGACTAATGAAAAACTGTTTTTT. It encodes CAISEWQTNEKLFF.

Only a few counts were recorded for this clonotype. CDR3 DNA: TGTGCCAGCAAGAGACCGGGGCAGCCCCAGCATTTT. Translation gives CASKRPGQPQHF. This sequence joins TRBV2 and TRBJ1-5, with D unclear. The CDR3 loop spans 12 amino acids. Trimming removed 7 bases at V and 7 bases at J, with 11 bases between. The germline V gene encodes CDR1 SNHLY and CDR2 FYNNEI.

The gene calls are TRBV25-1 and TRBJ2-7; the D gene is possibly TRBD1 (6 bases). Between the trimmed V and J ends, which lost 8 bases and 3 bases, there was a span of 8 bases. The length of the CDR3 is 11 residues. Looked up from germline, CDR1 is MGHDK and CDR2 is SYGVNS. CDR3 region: CASRGHYEQYF. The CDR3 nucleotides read TGTGCCAGCCGGGGACACTACGAGCAGTACTTC.

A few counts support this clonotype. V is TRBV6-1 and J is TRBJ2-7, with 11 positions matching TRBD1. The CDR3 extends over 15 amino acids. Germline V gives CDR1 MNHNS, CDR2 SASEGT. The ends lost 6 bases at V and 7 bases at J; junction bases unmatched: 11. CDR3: CASSRIGQGAGEQYF. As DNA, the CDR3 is TGTGCCAGCAGCCGAATTGGACAGGGGGCAGGTGAGCAGTACTTC.

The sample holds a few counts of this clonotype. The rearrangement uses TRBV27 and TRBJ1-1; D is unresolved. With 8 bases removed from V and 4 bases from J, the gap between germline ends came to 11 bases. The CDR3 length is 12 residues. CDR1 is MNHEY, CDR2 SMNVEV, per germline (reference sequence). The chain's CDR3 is CASRLGRTEAFF. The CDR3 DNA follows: TGTGCCAGCCGATTAGGTCGCACTGAAGCTTTCTTT.

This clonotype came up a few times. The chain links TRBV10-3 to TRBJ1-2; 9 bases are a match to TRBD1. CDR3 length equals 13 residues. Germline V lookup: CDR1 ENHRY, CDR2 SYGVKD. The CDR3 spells CASTGTGPLGYTF. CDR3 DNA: TGTGCAAGCACCGGGACAGGGCCTCTTGGGTACACCTTC.

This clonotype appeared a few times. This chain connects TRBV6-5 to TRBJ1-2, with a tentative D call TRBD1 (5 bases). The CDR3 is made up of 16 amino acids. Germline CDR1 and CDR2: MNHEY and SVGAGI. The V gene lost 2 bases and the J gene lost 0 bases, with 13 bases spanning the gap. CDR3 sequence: CASSYMDIKANYGYTF. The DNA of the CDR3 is TGTGCCAGCAGTTACATGGACATCAAAGCTAACTATGGCTACACCTTC.

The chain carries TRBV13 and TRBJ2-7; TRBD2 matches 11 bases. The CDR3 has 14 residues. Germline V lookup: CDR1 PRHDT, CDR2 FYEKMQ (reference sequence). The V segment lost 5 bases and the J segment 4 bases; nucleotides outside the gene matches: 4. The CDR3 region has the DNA TGTGCCAGCAGCATTAGCGGGAGGGCTTACGAGCAGTACTTC. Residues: CASSISGRAYEQYF.

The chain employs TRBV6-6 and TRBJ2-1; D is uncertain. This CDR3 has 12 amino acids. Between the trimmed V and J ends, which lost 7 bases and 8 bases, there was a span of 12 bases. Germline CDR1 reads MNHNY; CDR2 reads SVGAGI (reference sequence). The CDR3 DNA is TGTGCCAGCACCCGACTTGGGGATGAGCAGTTCTTC. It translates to CASTRLGDEQFF.

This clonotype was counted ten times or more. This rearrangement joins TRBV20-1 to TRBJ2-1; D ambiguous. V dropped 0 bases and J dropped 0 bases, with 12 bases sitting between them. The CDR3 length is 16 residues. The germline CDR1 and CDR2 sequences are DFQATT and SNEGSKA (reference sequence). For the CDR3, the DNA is TGCAGTGCTAGAGATGAAGCCCGTAGCTCCTACAATGAGCAGTTCTTC. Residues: CSARDEARSSYNEQFF.

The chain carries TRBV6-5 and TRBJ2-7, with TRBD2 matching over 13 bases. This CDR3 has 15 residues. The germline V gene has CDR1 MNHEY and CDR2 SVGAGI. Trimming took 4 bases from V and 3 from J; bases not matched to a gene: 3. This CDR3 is CASSWTSGSLYEQYF. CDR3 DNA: TGTGCCAGCAGTTGGACTAGCGGGAGTCTCTACGAGCAGTACTTC.

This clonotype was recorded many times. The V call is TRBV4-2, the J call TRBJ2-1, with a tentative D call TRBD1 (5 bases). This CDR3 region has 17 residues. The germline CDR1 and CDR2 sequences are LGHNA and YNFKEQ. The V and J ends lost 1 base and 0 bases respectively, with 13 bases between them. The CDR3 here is CASSQVTATSSYNEQFF. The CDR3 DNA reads TGTGCCAGCAGCCAAGTGACAGCGACATCCTCCTACAATGAGCAGTTCTTC.

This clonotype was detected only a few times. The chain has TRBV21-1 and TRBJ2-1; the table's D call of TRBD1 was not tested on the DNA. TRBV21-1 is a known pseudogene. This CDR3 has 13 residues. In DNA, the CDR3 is TGTGCCAGCAGCGCCTCGACAGGGGAGGAGCAGTTCTTC. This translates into CASSASTGEEQFF.